This entry lists 17 T cell receptor beta chains sequenced from one sample in a study of CD8 T cells in ankylosing spondylitis. Whole-study results and caveats: A motif in TCR beta, a set of fewer than ten highly homologous variants, appeared characteristic of ankylosing spondylitis blood.

These receptors have no identified antigens. TCRdb analysed the 5' RACE reads with MiXCR anew, one entry per CDR3 protein. The sample records hundreds of thousands of distinct CDR3 sequences, about 25% being singletons. The specimen sequenced was blood, either unsorted or a sorted T cell fraction (not recorded which). Receptor source: a male donor with ankylosing spondylitis.

The chain couples TRBV6-2 or TRBV6-3 to TRBJ2-3, with D hard to call. Looked up from germline, CDR1 is MNHEY and CDR2 is SVGEGT. The CDR3 has 12 residues. V dropped 6 bases and J dropped 5 bases, with 9 bases sitting between them. In nucleotides, the CDR3 is TGTGCCAGCAGCCGGGCTGAAGATACGCAGTATTTT. Protein: CASSRAEDTQYF.

The rearrangement uses TRBV5-1 and TRBJ2-3, with no clear D. Trimming removed 4 bases at V and 1 base at J, with 10 bases between. CDR1 SGHRS and CDR2 YFSETQ come from the germline V gene. This CDR3 spans 14 amino acids. CDR3 region: CASSVDQGTDTQYF. CDR3 sequence (DNA): TGCGCCAGCAGCGTGGACCAGGGCACAGATACGCAGTATTTT.

This chain joins TRBV29-1 and TRBJ1-1; tentative D call: TRBD1 (5 bases). This CDR3 contains 14 residues. Germline CDR1 reads SQVTM; CDR2 reads ANQGSEA. Trimming stripped 2 bases from V and 3 bases from J, with 13 bases between. CDR3 protein: CSVENGRADTEAFF. The CDR3 DNA sequence: TGCAGCGTTGAAAATGGCAGGGCGGACACTGAAGCTTTCTTT. Full variable domain (rest looked up from reference TRBV29-1 and TRBJ1-1): SAVISQKPSRDICQRGTSLTIQCQVDSQVTMMFWYRQQPGQSLTLIATANQGSEATYESGFVIDKFPISRPNLTFSTLTVSNMSPEDSSIYLCSVENGRADTEAFFGQGTRLTVV.

The genes are TRBV6-5 and TRBJ1-1; D perhaps matches TRBD1 (6 bases). V lost 2 bases and J lost 11, with 24 bases in between. Germline V gene lookup returns CDR1 MNHEY and CDR2 SVGAGI. CDR3 length equals 16 residues. CDR3 sequence: CASSYTQQGGGILAFF. The CDR3, as DNA: TGTGCCAGCAGTTACACACAACAGGGAGGGGGAATTCTCGCTTTCTTT.

The chain uses TRBV11-2 and TRBJ1-2; D is unclear. The CDR3 spans 14 residues. Germline V lookup: CDR1 SGHAT, CDR2 FQNNGV. Trimming took 0 bases from V and 9 from J, leaving 14 bases between them. The CDR3 here is CASSLDWRHPSYTF. The CDR3, as DNA: TGTGCCAGCAGCTTAGATTGGAGGCACCCCAGCTACACCTTC.

This clonotype was detected a few times. The chain has TRBV30 and TRBJ1-1; tentatively, D is TRBD1 (6 bases). V was cut by 8 bases and J by 0 bases, with 10 bases left in between. The CDR3 loop spans 12 amino acids. The V gene's germline CDR1 is GTSNPN and CDR2 SVGIG (reference sequence). CDR3 in DNA: TGTGCCCGGACAGAGCTGAACACTGAAGCTTTCTTT. Translated, it gives CARTELNTEAFF.

The rearrangement links TRBV5-5 to TRBJ2-1; D may be TRBD2 (5 bases). This CDR3 spans 16 amino acids. V lost 1 base to trimming and J lost 0 bases, with 11 bases between them. Germline V gene sequence: CDR1 SGHKS, CDR2 YYEKEE (reference sequence). This CDR3 is CASSLTPGSSYNEQFF. CDR3 sequence (DNA): TGTGCCAGCAGCTTGACTCCGGGGAGCTCCTACAATGAGCAGTTCTTC.

The chain has TRBV5-1 and TRBJ2-5; 8 positions agree with TRBD1. There are 14 residues in the CDR3. V shed 4 bases, J shed 4 bases, and the junction held 6 bases outside the gene matches. CDR1 SGHRS and CDR2 YFSETQ come from the germline V gene. This chain's CDR3 is CASSDSQGGETQYF. CDR3 bases: TGCGCCAGCAGCGACTCACAGGGGGGAGAGACCCAGTACTTC.

This clonotype was observed at least ten times. The chain is built from TRBV24-1 and TRBJ2-1; D unresolved. The CDR3 covers 15 residues. Looked up from germline, CDR1 is KGHDR and CDR2 is SFDVKD. V was shortened by 6 bases and J by 0 bases, with 11 bases between the two germline ends. The CDR3 DNA sequence: TGTGCCACCAGTCCCGCCGGTAGCTCCTACAATGAGCAGTTCTTC. Translating gives CATSPAGSSYNEQFF.

The chain has TRBV12-3 or TRBV12-4 and TRBJ2-7, with D unclear. V lost 8 bases, J lost 2 bases, and 10 bases lay in between. This CDR3 has 12 residues. CDR3 loop: CASGVQTYEQYF. The CDR3 DNA follows: TGTGCCAGCGGGGTTCAGACCTACGAGCAGTACTTC.

This clonotype was detected once. The V gene is TRBV6-6, the J gene TRBJ1-2; 7 nucleotides match TRBD1. With V trimmed by 5 bases and J by 8 bases, 5 bases remained unmatched. The germline V gene encodes CDR1 MNHNY and CDR2 SVGAGI (reference sequence). This CDR3 region has 12 residues. CDR3 loop: CASSNRGFGYTF. CDR3 sequence (DNA): TGTGCCAGCAGTAACAGGGGTTTCGGCTACACCTTC.

The rearrangement joins TRBV19 to TRBJ1-1; unclear D gene. CDR3 size: 11 residues. Germline CDR1 reads LNHDA; CDR2 reads SQIVND (reference sequence). V dropped 8 bases and J dropped 1 base, with 5 bases sitting between them. CDR3 region: CASQENTEAFF. Written as DNA, the CDR3 is TGTGCCAGTCAAGAGAACACTGAAGCTTTCTTT.

This clonotype has more than one count but fewer than ten. V usage is TRBV5-1 and J usage is TRBJ2-7; TRBD1 is a possible D gene (6 bases). Per the germline V gene, CDR1 is SGHRS and CDR2 is YFSETQ. V lost 2 bases and J 7 bases, leaving 13 bases between the germline ends. This CDR3 contains 13 residues. The CDR3 region is CASSFGDNSEQYF. The CDR3 coding sequence is TGCGCCAGCAGCTTTGGGGACAACTCTGAGCAGTACTTC. Supplemented by reference TRBV5-1 and TRBJ2-7, the full variable domain reads KAGVTQTPRYLIKTRGQQVTLSCSPISGHRSVSWYQQTPGQGLQFLFEYFSETQRNKGNFPGRFSGRQFSNSRSEMNVSTLELGDSALYLCASSFGDNSEQYFGPGTRLTVT.

The chain carries TRBV9 and TRBJ2-7, with D tentatively TRBD1 (6 bases). Trimming removed 4 bases at V and 4 bases at J, with 9 bases between. CDR3 length equals 12 residues. The germline CDR1 and CDR2 sequences are SGDLS and YYNGEE. The CDR3 DNA is TGTGCCAGCAGCCGGGGACAATACGAGCAGTACTTC. Residues: CASSRGQYEQYF.

V gene TRBV12-3 or TRBV12-4 combines with J gene TRBJ2-2; TRBD2 aligns across 10 bases. This CDR3 has 16 amino acids. V lost 6 bases and J lost 5; bases outside the gene matches: 9. This CDR3 reads CASRIAGGPTTGELFF. The DNA of the CDR3 is TGTGCCAGCAGAATAGCGGGAGGCCCTACGACCGGGGAGCTGTTTTTT.

The CDR3 protein is CASSQVIGGRGQPQHF. For the CDR3, the DNA is TGCGCCAGCAGCCAAGTCATAGGGGGCCGAGGGCAGCCCCAGCATTTT. The gene calls are TRBV4-1 and TRBJ1-5; 7 nucleotides line up with TRBD1. The CDR3 is made up of 16 amino acids. Trimming removed 1 base from V and 7 bases from J; junction bases left unmatched: 10. Per the germline V gene, CDR1 is MGHRA and CDR2 is YSYEKL.

The chain's CDR3 is CASRKLRASTDTQYF. CDR3 DNA sequence: TGTGCCAGCAGGAAACTCCGGGCCAGCACAGATACGCAGTATTTT. This chain joins TRBV7-2 and TRBJ2-3; D unclear. The CDR3 is 15 amino acids. Per the germline V gene, CDR1 is SGHTA and CDR2 is FQGNSA. V lost 6 bases and J 0 bases, leaving 13 bases between the germline ends.